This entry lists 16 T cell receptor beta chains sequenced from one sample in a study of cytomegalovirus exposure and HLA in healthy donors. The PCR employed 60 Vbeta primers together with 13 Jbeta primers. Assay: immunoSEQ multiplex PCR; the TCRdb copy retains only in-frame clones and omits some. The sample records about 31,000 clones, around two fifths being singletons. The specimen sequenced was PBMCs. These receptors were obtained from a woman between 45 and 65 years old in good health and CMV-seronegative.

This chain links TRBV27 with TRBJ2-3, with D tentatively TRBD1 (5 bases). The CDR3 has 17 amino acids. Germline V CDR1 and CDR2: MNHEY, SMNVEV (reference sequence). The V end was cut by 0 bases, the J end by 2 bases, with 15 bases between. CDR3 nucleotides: TGTGCCAGCAGTTTATCGGGGCTACGGATAAACACAGATACGCAGTATTTT. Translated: CASSLSGLRINTDTQYF.

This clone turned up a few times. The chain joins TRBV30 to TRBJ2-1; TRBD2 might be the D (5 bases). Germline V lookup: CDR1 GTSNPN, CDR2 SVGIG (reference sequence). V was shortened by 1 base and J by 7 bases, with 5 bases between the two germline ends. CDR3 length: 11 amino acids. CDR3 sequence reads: CAWSAGNEQFF. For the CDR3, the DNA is TGTGCCTGGAGTGCGGGAAATGAGCAGTTCTTC.

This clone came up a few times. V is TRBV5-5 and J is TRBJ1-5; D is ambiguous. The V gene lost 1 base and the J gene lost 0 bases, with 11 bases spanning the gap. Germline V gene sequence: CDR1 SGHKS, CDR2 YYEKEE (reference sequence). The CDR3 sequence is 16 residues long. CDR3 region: CASSLYAQASNQPQHF. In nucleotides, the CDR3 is TGTGCCAGCAGCTTGTATGCTCAGGCTAGCAATCAGCCCCAGCATTTT. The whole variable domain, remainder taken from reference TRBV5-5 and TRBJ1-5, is DAGVTQSPTHLIKTRGQQVTLRCSPISGHKSVSWYQQVLGQGPQFIFQYYEKEERGRGNFPDRFSARQFPNYSSELNVNALLLGDSALYLCASSLYAQASNQPQHFGDGTRLSIL.

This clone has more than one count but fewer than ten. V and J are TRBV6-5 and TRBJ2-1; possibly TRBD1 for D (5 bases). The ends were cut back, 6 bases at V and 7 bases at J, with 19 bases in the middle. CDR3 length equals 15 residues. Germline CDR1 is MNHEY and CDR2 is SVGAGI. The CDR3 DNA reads TGTGCCAGCAGGACCTCCGGCAGGGCAGGGAATGAGCAGTTCTTC. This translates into CASRTSGRAGNEQFF.

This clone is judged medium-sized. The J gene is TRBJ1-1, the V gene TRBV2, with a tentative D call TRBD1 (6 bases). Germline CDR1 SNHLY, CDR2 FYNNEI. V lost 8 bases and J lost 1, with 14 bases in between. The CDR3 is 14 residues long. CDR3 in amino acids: CASALNRENTEAFF. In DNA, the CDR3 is TGTGCCAGCGCACTAAACAGGGAGAACACTGAAGCTTTCTTT. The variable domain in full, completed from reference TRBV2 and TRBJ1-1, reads EPEVTQTPSHQVTQMGQEVILRCVPISNHLYFYWYRQILGQKVEFLVSFYNNEISEKSEIFDDQFSVERPDGSNFTLKIRSTKLEDSAMYFCASALNRENTEAFFGQGTRLTVV.

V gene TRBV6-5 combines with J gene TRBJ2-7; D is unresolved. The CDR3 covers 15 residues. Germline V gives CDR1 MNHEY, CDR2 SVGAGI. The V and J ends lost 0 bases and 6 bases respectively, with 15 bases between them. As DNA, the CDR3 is TGTGCCAGCAGTTACTCGCATTCTGGCTTTTCCGAGCAGTACTTC. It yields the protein CASSYSHSGFSEQYF.

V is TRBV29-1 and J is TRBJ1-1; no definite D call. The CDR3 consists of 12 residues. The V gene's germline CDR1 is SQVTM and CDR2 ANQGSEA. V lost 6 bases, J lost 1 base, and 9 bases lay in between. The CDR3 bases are TGCAGCGTCTTATCCGGGAACACTGAAGCTTTCTTT. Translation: CSVLSGNTEAFF.

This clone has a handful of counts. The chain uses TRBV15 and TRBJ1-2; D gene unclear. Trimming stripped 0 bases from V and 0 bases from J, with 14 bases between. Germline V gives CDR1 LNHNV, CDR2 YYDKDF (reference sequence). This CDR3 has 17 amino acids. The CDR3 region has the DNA TGTGCCACCAGCAGAGAAAGGGTTGGAGGATCTAACTATGGCTACACCTTC. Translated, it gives CATSRERVGGSNYGYTF.

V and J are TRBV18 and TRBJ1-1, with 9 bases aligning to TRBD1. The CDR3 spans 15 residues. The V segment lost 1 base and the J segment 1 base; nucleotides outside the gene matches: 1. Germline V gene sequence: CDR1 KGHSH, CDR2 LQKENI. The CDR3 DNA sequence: TGTGCCAGCTCACCACTGGGACAGGGGAACACTGAAGCTTTCTTT. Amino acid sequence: CASSPLGQGNTEAFF.

Here the CDR3 reads CASKPTGAGDTQYF. For the CDR3, the DNA is TGTGCCAGCAAACCGACTGGAGCGGGAGATACGCAGTATTTT. V gene TRBV28 combines with J gene TRBJ2-3; tentative D call: TRBD2 (6 bases). Germline V lookup: CDR1 MDHEN, CDR2 SYDVKM. Between the trimmed V and J ends, which lost 7 bases and 5 bases, there was a span of 16 bases. The CDR3 spans 14 residues.

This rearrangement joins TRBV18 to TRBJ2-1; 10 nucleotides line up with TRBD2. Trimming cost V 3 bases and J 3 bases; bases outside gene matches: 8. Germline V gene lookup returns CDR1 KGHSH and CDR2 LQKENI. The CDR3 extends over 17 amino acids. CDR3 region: CASSPRGLADFYNEQFF. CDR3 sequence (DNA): TGTGCCAGCTCACCCAGAGGACTAGCGGACTTCTACAATGAGCAGTTCTTC.

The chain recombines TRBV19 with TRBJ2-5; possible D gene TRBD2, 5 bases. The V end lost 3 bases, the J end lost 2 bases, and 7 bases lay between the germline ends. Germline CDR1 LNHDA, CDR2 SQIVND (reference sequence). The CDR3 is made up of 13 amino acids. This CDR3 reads CASSIPGQETQYF. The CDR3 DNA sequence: TGTGCCAGTAGTATCCCGGGGCAAGAGACCCAGTACTTC.

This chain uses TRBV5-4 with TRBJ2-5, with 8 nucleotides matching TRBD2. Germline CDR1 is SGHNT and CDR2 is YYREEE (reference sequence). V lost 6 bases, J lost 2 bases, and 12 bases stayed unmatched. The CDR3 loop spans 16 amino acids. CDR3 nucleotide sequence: TGTGCCAGCACCTCTTCGTGGTCGGGGGGGCAAGAGACCCAGTACTTC. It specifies CASTSSWSGGQETQYF.

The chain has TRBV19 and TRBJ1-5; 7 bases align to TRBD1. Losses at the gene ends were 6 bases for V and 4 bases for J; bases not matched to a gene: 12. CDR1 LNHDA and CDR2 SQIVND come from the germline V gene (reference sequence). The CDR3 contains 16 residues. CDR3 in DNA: TGTGCCAGTAGGGTACAGGGGACGTATTCGAATCAGCCCCAGCATTTT. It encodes CASRVQGTYSNQPQHF.

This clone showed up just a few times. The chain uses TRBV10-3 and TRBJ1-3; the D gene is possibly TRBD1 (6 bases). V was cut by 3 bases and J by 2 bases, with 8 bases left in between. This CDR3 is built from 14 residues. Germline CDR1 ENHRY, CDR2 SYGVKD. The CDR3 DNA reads TGTGCCATCAGTGACGGGACAACTGGAAACACCATATATTTT. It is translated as CAISDGTTGNTIYF.

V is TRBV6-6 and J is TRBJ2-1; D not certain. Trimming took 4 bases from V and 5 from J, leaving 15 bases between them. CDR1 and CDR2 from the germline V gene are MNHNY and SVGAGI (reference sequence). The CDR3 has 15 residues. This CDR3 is CASSLTVAYDNEQFF. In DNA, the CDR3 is TGTGCCAGCAGTTTAACAGTGGCTTATGACAATGAGCAGTTCTTC.